This is a list of T cell receptor beta chains from one sample in a study of blood T cell repertoires in COVID-19. Libraries were prepared by immunoSEQ multiplex PCR; TCRdb keeps only in-frame clonotypes and omits some of them. The sample has over 150,000 clones, around 87% seen once. Specimen: peripheral blood. The receptor set was obtained from an elderly woman with COVID-19, enrolled during active disease. CDR3s include the opening cysteine and the closing phenylalanine or tryptophan. Each record gives: J gene, clone size, V gene, D gene, CDR3 DNA, CDR3 protein. D genes are given only for firm matches. Clone sizes are given selectively: once, few, many, or a class where the clone is expanded.

J gene: TRBJ2-1
clone size: once
V gene: TRBV3-1/TRBV3-2
D gene: TRBD2
CDR3 DNA: TGTGCCAGCAGCCAAGGGGGACTAGCGGGAGTTAATGAGCAGTTCTTC
CDR3 protein: CASSQGGLAGVNEQFF

J gene: TRBJ1-5
clone size: once
V gene: TRBV5-5
D gene: .
CDR3 DNA: TGTGCCAGCAGCCCGGGAGGGTCGGTGCAGCCCCAGCATTTT
CDR3 protein: CASSPGGSVQPQHF

J gene: TRBJ1-5
clone size: few
V gene: TRBV2
D gene: TRBD1
CDR3 DNA: TGTGCCAGCAGTTTTAGCCAGGGGGATCAGCCCCAGCATTTT
CDR3 protein: CASSFSQGDQPQHF

J gene: TRBJ1-2
clone size: once
V gene: TRBV28
D gene: .
CDR3 DNA: TGTGCCAGCAGTACCCCAGGGAGGGGCTACACCTTC
CDR3 protein: CASSTPGRGYTF

J gene: TRBJ2-5
clone size: .
V gene: TRBV7-2
D gene: TRBD1
CDR3 DNA: TGTGCCAGCAGCCCGACAGGGGCAAAAGAGACCCAGTACTTC
CDR3 protein: CASSPTGAKETQYF

J gene: TRBJ2-7
clone size: .
V gene: TRBV28
D gene: .
CDR3 DNA: TGTGCCAGCAGTTTATATACAGAAACCTACGAGCAGTACTTC
CDR3 protein: CASSLYTETYEQYF

J gene: TRBJ1-1
clone size: .
V gene: TRBV28
D gene: TRBD1
CDR3 DNA: TGTGCCATCACGAGGGGGCTCTTAGGAACTGAAGCTTTCTTT
CDR3 protein: CAITRGLLGTEAFF

J gene: TRBJ1-5
clone size: .
V gene: TRBV7-2
D gene: .
CDR3 DNA: TGTGCCAGCAGTTTAGGACAAAATCAGCCCCAGCATTTT
CDR3 protein: CASSLGQNQPQHF

J gene: TRBJ2-2
clone size: .
V gene: TRBV19
D gene: TRBD1
CDR3 DNA: TGTGCCAGTAGTAGAGCGGACAGGGGGGATGAGGGCGGGGAGCTGTTTTTT
CDR3 protein: CASSRADRGDEGGELFF

J gene: TRBJ1-6
clone size: .
V gene: TRBV3-1/TRBV3-2
D gene: TRBD1
CDR3 DNA: TGTGCCAGCAGCCGAACAGGGGCTTATAATTCACCCCTCCACTTT
CDR3 protein: CASSRTGAYNSPLHF

J gene: TRBJ1-2
clone size: once
V gene: TRBV19
D gene: TRBD1
CDR3 DNA: TGTGCCAGTACTGAATCACAGGGGTGGGATCCCTATGGCTACACCTTC
CDR3 protein: CASTESQGWDPYGYTF

J gene: TRBJ2-7
clone size: .
V gene: TRBV7-3
D gene: TRBD1
CDR3 DNA: TGTGCCAGCAGCTTAACCGGGACAGGGGGCCTCGAGCAGTACTTC
CDR3 protein: CASSLTGTGGLEQYF

J gene: TRBJ2-7
clone size: .
V gene: TRBV20-1
D gene: TRBD2
CDR3 DNA: TGCAGTGCTAGTCCCTCGACTAGCGGGAGTTTCGGCGAGCAGTACTTC
CDR3 protein: CSASPSTSGSFGEQYF

J gene: TRBJ1-3
clone size: .
V gene: TRBV2
D gene: .
CDR3 DNA: TGTGCCAGCACCACAGTAGCAGGGATGGGTGGAAACACCATATATTTT
CDR3 protein: CASTTVAGMGGNTIYF

J gene: TRBJ2-1
clone size: once
V gene: TRBV20-1
D gene: TRBD2
CDR3 DNA: TGCAGTGCTAGTTCCGGGACTAGCGGGAGGGCCGTGTTTAATGAGCAGTTCTTC
CDR3 protein: CSASSGTSGRAVFNEQFF

J gene: TRBJ2-7
clone size: .
V gene: TRBV14
D gene: .
CDR3 DNA: TGTGCCAGCAGCCAAGTCACCTACGAGCAGTACTTC
CDR3 protein: CASSQVTYEQYF

J gene: TRBJ1-5
clone size: .
V gene: TRBV7-9
D gene: TRBD1
CDR3 DNA: TGTGCCAGCAGCTTCGGGACAGCTCATCAGCCCCAGCATTTT
CDR3 protein: CASSFGTAHQPQHF

J gene: TRBJ2-7
clone size: .
V gene: TRBV5-1
D gene: TRBD2
CDR3 DNA: TGCGCCAGCAGCCCGGTATGGGCTAGCGGGCCCCCGTACTTC
CDR3 protein: CASSPVWASGPPYF

J gene: TRBJ2-7
clone size: .
V gene: TRBV11-2
D gene: .
CDR3 DNA: TGTGCCAGCAGGGGGGGCGGGAGAAACGAGCAGTACTTC
CDR3 protein: CASRGGGRNEQYF

J gene: TRBJ2-6
clone size: .
V gene: TRBV15
D gene: .
CDR3 DNA: TGTGCCACCAGCAGAGGTCTAACCGGGGCCAACGTCCTGACTTTC
CDR3 protein: CATSRGLTGANVLTF

J gene: TRBJ1-5
clone size: few
V gene: TRBV28
D gene: .
CDR3 DNA: TGTGCCAGCAGCCAACAGGGCCGTCAGCCCCAGCATTTT
CDR3 protein: CASSQQGRQPQHF

J gene: TRBJ2-1
clone size: .
V gene: TRBV5-5
D gene: .
CDR3 DNA: TGTGCCAGCAGCTTGGGGTTCAGTCCCTCCTACAATGAGCAGTTCTTC
CDR3 protein: CASSLGFSPSYNEQFF

J gene: TRBJ1-2
clone size: .
V gene: TRBV28
D gene: .
CDR3 DNA: TGTGCCAGCAGTTCCCCGGCGGGAGGCAGGCGATATGGCTACACCTTC
CDR3 protein: CASSSPAGGRRYGYTF

J gene: TRBJ1-1
clone size: .
V gene: TRBV27
D gene: .
CDR3 DNA: TGTGCCAGCGCGTACCACAGGGAGGGCACTGAAGCTTTCTTT
CDR3 protein: CASAYHREGTEAFF

J gene: TRBJ2-2
clone size: .
V gene: TRBV10-3
D gene: TRBD2
CDR3 DNA: TGTGCCATCGCGGCGGGGGACGGCGGAATCACCGGGGAGCTGTTTTTT
CDR3 protein: CAIAAGDGGITGELFF

J gene: TRBJ2-1
clone size: .
V gene: TRBV9
D gene: .
CDR3 DNA: TGTGCCAGCAGCGTAGGGGCAGGTCGCGATGAGCAGTTCTTC
CDR3 protein: CASSVGAGRDEQFF

J gene: TRBJ2-1
clone size: .
V gene: TRBV3-1/TRBV3-2
D gene: TRBD2
CDR3 DNA: TGTGCCAGCAGCCAAGATATAGCGGGAGGGTACAATGAGCAGTTCTTC
CDR3 protein: CASSQDIAGGYNEQFF

J gene: TRBJ1-4
clone size: .
V gene: TRBV4-1
D gene: TRBD1
CDR3 DNA: TGCGCCAGCAGCCAAGGTAGACAGGGCGATGAAAAACTGTTTTTT
CDR3 protein: CASSQGRQGDEKLFF

J gene: TRBJ2-5
clone size: .
V gene: TRBV15
D gene: .
CDR3 DNA: TGTGCCACCAGCAGAGGTAAAGGGGCAAAAGAGACCCAGTACTTC
CDR3 protein: CATSRGKGAKETQYF

J gene: TRBJ1-5
clone size: .
V gene: TRBV3-1/TRBV3-2
D gene: .
CDR3 DNA: TGTGCCAGCAGCCAACCGGGACTTAATCAGCCCCAGCATTTT
CDR3 protein: CASSQPGLNQPQHF

J gene: TRBJ1-5
clone size: .
V gene: TRBV6-5
D gene: .
CDR3 DNA: TGTGCCAGCTGCGGGGGAGGCAATCAGCCCCAGCATTTT
CDR3 protein: CASCGGGNQPQHF

J gene: TRBJ2-5
clone size: .
V gene: TRBV27
D gene: TRBD2
CDR3 DNA: TGTGCCAGTAGGGAGGGAGGGAAAGTAGTGACCCAGTACTTC
CDR3 protein: CASREGGKVVTQYF